The 11 T cell receptor beta chains below were found in one sample sequenced in a study of T cells in Graves' hyperthyroidism and ophthalmopathy. TCR beta CDR3 regions were amplified from RNA. With the HTBI primer set, the TCR CDR3 went through a first round of RT-PCR. TCRdb used MiXCR to reprocess the multiplex PCR reads, holding one entry per CDR3 protein. The sample lists approximately 400,000 distinct CDR3 sequences; about 19% were seen once. Specimen: blood. These receptors all stem from a woman under 30 with Graves' hyperthyroidism.

This clonotype was observed many times. This chain connects TRBV6-2 or TRBV6-3 to TRBJ1-2; 10 nucleotides align to TRBD1. CDR3 length equals 14 residues. CDR1 is MNHEY, CDR2 SVGEGT, per germline. After removal of 5 bases from V and 1 base from J, the junction contained 1 base not matched to a gene. The CDR3 region has the DNA TGTGCCAGCAGTCGGACAGGGGGTAACTATGGCTACACCTTC. Amino acid sequence: CASSRTGGNYGYTF.

V is TRBV7-8 and J is TRBJ1-1, with D unclear. Trimming pared 1 base from V and 3 bases from J, leaving 15 bases between. CDR1 and CDR2 from the germline V gene are SGHVS and FQNEAQ. The CDR3 loop spans 16 amino acids. CDR3 in amino acids: CASSLVSWEPYTEAFF. The CDR3 DNA follows: TGTGCCAGCAGCTTAGTGAGCTGGGAGCCATACACTGAAGCTTTCTTT.

V and J are TRBV12-3 or TRBV12-4 and TRBJ2-2; 13 bases fit TRBD2. V gave up 10 bases and J gave up 6 bases; unmatched junction bases: 11. The length of the CDR3 is 16 residues. The CDR3 protein is CATLPRLAGGSGELFF. CDR3 bases: TGTGCCACCCTCCCCCGACTAGCGGGGGGATCCGGGGAGCTGTTTTTT.

This clonotype has more than one count but fewer than ten. This chain links TRBV28 with TRBJ2-2; 8 positions match TRBD1. The length of the CDR3 is 15 residues. Germline V gives CDR1 MDHEN, CDR2 SYDVKM. Unmatched junction bases numbered 5, after V lost 2 bases and J lost 6 bases. CDR3 sequence (DNA): TGTGCCAGCAGTTTAAGGGCAGGGGGCTCCGGGGAGCTGTTTTTT. It yields the protein CASSLRAGGSGELFF.

This clonotype was observed many times. This chain links TRBV29-1 with TRBJ2-7; 7 nucleotides align to TRBD2. The V and J ends lost 3 bases and 6 bases, in that order; junction bases with no gene match: 11. Germline CDR1 SQVTM, CDR2 ANQGSEA. The CDR3 consists of 14 residues. The CDR3 region is CSVEPLAAMSEQYF. The CDR3 DNA reads TGCAGCGTTGAGCCCCTAGCGGCGATGTCCGAGCAGTACTTC.

The rearrangement uses TRBV15 and TRBJ2-5; 7 bases match TRBD2. Unmatched junction bases numbered 4, after V lost 1 base and J lost 2 bases. The CDR3 runs to 15 residues. Germline lookup yields CDR1 LNHNV and CDR2 YYDKDF (reference sequence). CDR3 bases: TGTGCCACCAGCAGAGGAGCGGGAAGGCAAGAGACCCAGTACTTC. It codes for CATSRGAGRQETQYF. The full variable domain, completed using reference TRBV15 and TRBJ2-5, is DAMVIQNPRYQVTQFGKPVTLSCSQTLNHNVMYWYQQKSSQAPKLLFHYYDKDFNNEADTPDNFQSRRPNTSFCFLDIRSPGLGDTAMYLCATSRGAGRQETQYFGPGTRLLVL.

This clonotype has a count of ten or more. The V call is TRBV28, the J call TRBJ1-2; no clear D. The V gene lost 5 bases and the J gene lost 0 bases, with 25 bases spanning the gap. The germline gives CDR1 MDHEN, CDR2 SYDVKM. The length of the CDR3 is 19 residues. In DNA, the CDR3 is TGTGCCAGCAGTCATGGACTCAAGGGTTCCCTTTTTACTAACTATGGCTACACCTTC. Translated: CASSHGLKGSLFTNYGYTF.

This clonotype was seen many times. The V call is TRBV12-3 or TRBV12-4, the J call TRBJ2-2; a weak D match, TRBD1 (6 bases). The germline V and J ends were trimmed by 6 bases and 5 bases, with 19 bases remaining between them. This CDR3 region has 16 residues. The CDR3 region is CASSLTGLPRTGELFF. The CDR3 DNA is TGTGCCAGCAGCCTGACAGGCCTGCCGAGGACCGGGGAGCTGTTTTTT.

This clonotype was observed at least ten times. The chain uses TRBV28 and TRBJ2-7, with D possibly being TRBD1 or TRBD2 (6 bases each). The CDR3 length is 15 residues. Germline loops: CDR1 MDHEN, CDR2 SYDVKM. Trimming stripped 3 bases from V and 0 bases from J, with 12 bases between. CDR3 in DNA: TGTGCCAGCAGTTTGGGGGGCCCCCTCTCCTACGAGCAGTACTTC. It is translated as CASSLGGPLSYEQYF.

This clonotype was recorded at least ten times. This sequence joins TRBV6-6 and TRBJ2-7; 9 bases agree with TRBD1. V lost 5 bases, J lost 5 bases, and 10 bases stayed unmatched. Germline values: CDR1 MNHNY, CDR2 SVGAGI (reference sequence). The CDR3 runs 15 residues. The CDR3 nucleotides are TGTGCCAGCAGTAGACAGGGGGTCCGCTTTAACGAGCAGTACTTC. It codes for CASSRQGVRFNEQYF.

The sample holds many counts of this clonotype. This rearrangement joins TRBV20-1 to TRBJ2-7; D is unresolved. V lost 4 bases to trimming and J lost 0 bases, with 10 bases between them. CDR1 DFQATT and CDR2 SNEGSKA come from the germline V gene (reference sequence). This CDR3 comprises 13 residues. DNA for the CDR3: TGCAGTGCTATTGATGGGGTCTCCTACGAGCAGTACTTC. It specifies CSAIDGVSYEQYF.